This is a list of T cell receptor beta chains from one sample in a study of blood T cell repertoires in COVID-19. Produced via immunoSEQ multiplex PCR; TCRdb's table is partial and in-frame only. This sample has 250,000 to 400,000 clones, with about 87% found just once. Specimen: peripheral blood. The receptor set was obtained from a woman younger than 45 with COVID-19, enrolled during active disease. Each CDR3 is given with its conserved first and last residue. Fields, in order: D gene, J gene, V gene, clone size, CDR3 DNA, CDR3 protein. The D gene is left open where the match is weak. Only part of the rows carry a size: once, few, many, or a class if the clone is expanded.

d_gene: .; j_gene: TRBJ2-2; v_gene: TRBV5-1; abundance: .; CDR3nt: TGCGCCAGCAGCTTGCGGTTCGAAGTTTATAACACCGGGGAGCTGTTTTTT; CDR3aa: CASSLRFEVYNTGELFF
d_gene: .; j_gene: TRBJ1-6; v_gene: TRBV7-9; abundance: .; CDR3nt: TGTGCCAGCAGCTCTGACAGGCCTAGCTCCTATAATTCACCCCTCCACTTT; CDR3aa: CASSSDRPSSYNSPLHF
d_gene: TRBD2; j_gene: TRBJ2-5; v_gene: TRBV4-3; abundance: .; CDR3nt: TGCGCCAGCAGCCAAGCGGGGGGGGTTGGGCGGGGGGTCCAAGAGACCCAGTACTTC; CDR3aa: CASSQAGGVGRGVQETQYF
d_gene: .; j_gene: TRBJ2-4; v_gene: TRBV28; abundance: .; CDR3nt: TGTGCCAGCAGTTCCGGCTCGGGACAAGGAGCCAAAAACATTCAGTACTTC; CDR3aa: CASSSGSGQGAKNIQYF
d_gene: TRBD1; j_gene: TRBJ2-5; v_gene: TRBV14; abundance: .; CDR3nt: TGTGCCAGCAGCCAATCAGGGGGTTTGGAGACCCAGTACTTC; CDR3aa: CASSQSGGLETQYF
d_gene: .; j_gene: TRBJ1-5; v_gene: TRBV6-2/TRBV6-3; abundance: .; CDR3nt: TGTGCCAGCAGCAAAACAATTGGTCAGCCCCAGCATTTT; CDR3aa: CASSKTIGQPQHF
d_gene: .; j_gene: TRBJ1-5; v_gene: TRBV10-3; abundance: .; CDR3nt: TGTGCCATCAGTGACAGTAGCAATCAGCCCCAGCATTTT; CDR3aa: CAISDSSNQPQHF
d_gene: .; j_gene: TRBJ1-1; v_gene: TRBV9; abundance: .; CDR3nt: TGTGCCAAGAGGACAGCGATGAACACTGAAGCTTTCTTT; CDR3aa: CAKRTAMNTEAFF
d_gene: .; j_gene: TRBJ1-1; v_gene: TRBV6-5; abundance: .; CDR3nt: TGTGCCAGCAGGGGCCTCTTGAACACTGAAGCTTTCTTT; CDR3aa: CASRGLLNTEAFF
d_gene: .; j_gene: TRBJ1-4; v_gene: TRBV5-1; abundance: .; CDR3nt: TGCGCCAGCAGGCTCGAAGCCACTAATGAAAAACTGTTTTTT; CDR3aa: CASRLEATNEKLFF
d_gene: .; j_gene: TRBJ1-6; v_gene: TRBV7-8; abundance: few; CDR3nt: TGTGCCAGCAGCTTAAACAGCCCGGATTCACCCCTCCACTTT; CDR3aa: CASSLNSPDSPLHF
d_gene: .; j_gene: TRBJ2-4; v_gene: TRBV28; abundance: .; CDR3nt: TGTGCCAGCAGCCGTCAGGGATTAATAGCCAAAAACATTCAGTACTTC; CDR3aa: CASSRQGLIAKNIQYF
d_gene: TRBD1; j_gene: TRBJ2-7; v_gene: TRBV11-3; abundance: .; CDR3nt: TGTGCCAGCAGCTTGAGGGACAGGGGCTCCTACGAGCAGTACTTC; CDR3aa: CASSLRDRGSYEQYF
d_gene: .; j_gene: TRBJ1-2; v_gene: TRBV28; abundance: once; CDR3nt: TGTGCCAGCAGTCTGGACAGCCACCCAAATGGCTACACCTTC; CDR3aa: CASSLDSHPNGYTF
d_gene: TRBD2; j_gene: TRBJ2-5; v_gene: TRBV11-2; abundance: .; CDR3nt: TGTGCCAGCAGCTTAGTGAAGGGAGGGAGGGAGACCCAGTACTTC; CDR3aa: CASSLVKGGRETQYF
d_gene: .; j_gene: TRBJ2-3; v_gene: TRBV7-2; abundance: .; CDR3nt: TGTGCCAGCAGCCAACAGGTCTTATTGCTCACAGATACGCAGTATTTT; CDR3aa: CASSQQVLLLTDTQYF
d_gene: TRBD1; j_gene: TRBJ2-3; v_gene: TRBV19; abundance: .; CDR3nt: TGTGCCAGCCGCCTGACAGGGGTGCCAGATACGCAGTATTTT; CDR3aa: CASRLTGVPDTQYF
d_gene: .; j_gene: TRBJ2-3; v_gene: TRBV30; abundance: .; CDR3nt: TGTGCCTGGAAAAGGGGATTAAGCACAGATACGCAGTATTTT; CDR3aa: CAWKRGLSTDTQYF
d_gene: .; j_gene: TRBJ1-3; v_gene: TRBV6-5; abundance: .; CDR3nt: TGTGCCAGCGTAAAACAGGGTTCCGGAAACACCATATATTTT; CDR3aa: CASVKQGSGNTIYF
d_gene: TRBD1; j_gene: TRBJ2-1; v_gene: TRBV7-2; abundance: .; CDR3nt: TGTGCCAGCAGCGGACAGGGAGCGGGCTCCTACAATGAGCAGTTCTTC; CDR3aa: CASSGQGAGSYNEQFF
d_gene: .; j_gene: TRBJ2-2; v_gene: TRBV3-1/TRBV3-2; abundance: .; CDR3nt: TGTGCCAGCAGCCAAGGTCTGGGGGAGCTGTTTTTT; CDR3aa: CASSQGLGELFF
d_gene: TRBD1; j_gene: TRBJ1-4; v_gene: TRBV12-3/TRBV12-4; abundance: .; CDR3nt: TGTGCCACCTCTGGGACAGGGGGCGAAAAACTGTTTTTT; CDR3aa: CATSGTGGEKLFF
d_gene: .; j_gene: TRBJ1-1; v_gene: TRBV6-5; abundance: .; CDR3nt: TGTGCCAGCAGCTCAGGGGCCTACACTGAAGCTTTCTTT; CDR3aa: CASSSGAYTEAFF
d_gene: TRBD1; j_gene: TRBJ1-2; v_gene: TRBV6-2/TRBV6-3; abundance: .; CDR3nt: TGTGCCAGCAGACCTCCGGGACAGGGAGGAGTGGGCTACACCTTC; CDR3aa: CASRPPGQGGVGYTF
d_gene: .; j_gene: TRBJ1-1; v_gene: TRBV3-1/TRBV3-2; abundance: .; CDR3nt: TGTGCCAGCAGCCGAGGGAGGAGGAACACTGAAGCTTTCTTT; CDR3aa: CASSRGRRNTEAFF
d_gene: TRBD2; j_gene: TRBJ2-7; v_gene: TRBV5-4; abundance: .; CDR3nt: TGTGCCAGCAGCCCGGGACTAGCGAACGAGCAGTACTTC; CDR3aa: CASSPGLANEQYF
d_gene: TRBD1; j_gene: TRBJ2-3; v_gene: TRBV7-9; abundance: .; CDR3nt: TGTGCCAGCCGCCACCGGCAGGGGGTAGGAAATACGCAGTATTTT; CDR3aa: CASRHRQGVGNTQYF
d_gene: TRBD2; j_gene: TRBJ2-3; v_gene: TRBV6-6; abundance: .; CDR3nt: TGTGCCAGCAGTTTCCTTAGCGGGGGGGCAGGGGATACGCAGTATTTT; CDR3aa: CASSFLSGGAGDTQYF
d_gene: TRBD1; j_gene: TRBJ1-1; v_gene: TRBV19; abundance: once; CDR3nt: TGTGCCAGTAGTCCAGGGACAGGGTGGACTGAAGCTTTCTTT; CDR3aa: CASSPGTGWTEAFF
d_gene: .; j_gene: TRBJ1-5; v_gene: TRBV10-3; abundance: few; CDR3nt: TGTGCCATCAGACCACAGGAAGATCAGCCCCAGCATTTT; CDR3aa: CAIRPQEDQPQHF
d_gene: .; j_gene: TRBJ1-1; v_gene: TRBV6-1; abundance: .; CDR3nt: TGTGCCAGCAGTGGTGGCGGGGGCGGGGAGGGTGAAGCTTTCTTT; CDR3aa: CASSGGGGGEGEAFF
d_gene: .; j_gene: TRBJ2-2; v_gene: TRBV7-2; abundance: .; CDR3nt: TGTGCCAGCAGCTCCCCCATCCGAGGGATAACCGGGGAGCTGTTTTTT; CDR3aa: CASSSPIRGITGELFF
d_gene: .; j_gene: TRBJ2-4; v_gene: TRBV7-2; abundance: .; CDR3nt: TGTGCCAGCAGTACCTTACGGGAGACCAAAAACATTCAGTACTTC; CDR3aa: CASSTLRETKNIQYF
d_gene: TRBD1; j_gene: TRBJ1-2; v_gene: TRBV7-8; abundance: .; CDR3nt: TGTGCCAGCAGCTCCCCGAGGACAGGGTTCATTTTGGATGGCTACACCTTC; CDR3aa: CASSSPRTGFILDGYTF
d_gene: TRBD2; j_gene: TRBJ2-1; v_gene: TRBV4-1; abundance: .; CDR3nt: TGCGCCAGCAGCCAAGATAGGGGCCGGACTAGCGGGCGCTCCTACAATGAGCAGTTCTTC; CDR3aa: CASSQDRGRTSGRSYNEQFF
d_gene: TRBD2; j_gene: TRBJ2-1; v_gene: TRBV7-6; abundance: .; CDR3nt: TGTGCCAGCAGCTTATCCGCAGCGGGGGGGCCAGGAAATGAGCAGTTCTTC; CDR3aa: CASSLSAAGGPGNEQFF
d_gene: TRBD1; j_gene: TRBJ1-3; v_gene: TRBV28; abundance: .; CDR3nt: TGTGCCAGCAGCCGGGGGGGGACAGCTGGAAACACCATATATTTT; CDR3aa: CASSRGGTAGNTIYF
d_gene: .; j_gene: TRBJ2-4; v_gene: TRBV28; abundance: .; CDR3nt: TGTGCCAGCAGTAACGCCGGTAAAAACATTCAGTACTTC; CDR3aa: CASSNAGKNIQYF
d_gene: TRBD1; j_gene: TRBJ1-1; v_gene: TRBV7-9; abundance: once; CDR3nt: TGTGCCAGCAGCCGACAGGGGTCGAACACTGAAGCTTTCTTT; CDR3aa: CASSRQGSNTEAFF
d_gene: .; j_gene: TRBJ2-5; v_gene: TRBV7-2; abundance: .; CDR3nt: TGTGCCAGCAGTACATCGGGATGGGGAGAGACCCAGTACTTC; CDR3aa: CASSTSGWGETQYF